This paragraph reports one T cell receptor beta chain. The missing conserved phenylalanine or tryptophan at the end of this CDR3 makes a read error likely. The DNA is omitted, as the CDR3 cannot be located on it reliably, and the CDR3 follows TCRdb's listing. The CDR3 totals 8 residues, both ends included. CDR1 and CDR2 (germline): SGHAT, FQNNGV. This sample is part of a study of blood T cell repertoires in COVID-19. The protocol was immunoSEQ multiplex PCR, while the TCRdb copy is restricted to in-frame clones and leaves out a portion. The table includes over 150,000 clones, just over 90% detected once. A Seattle source enrolled patients during active infection and followed them longitudinally.

The genes are TRBV11-2 and TRBJ2-3; no DNA check was done on the table's D call, TRBD2. Sequencing input: peripheral blood. The receptor's source is a man aged 18 to 35 with COVID-19, enrolled during active disease. This CDR3 reads CASSLVSS.